This record looks at one TCR beta chain sequence and its context. This record comes from a study of blood T cell repertoires in COVID-19. Background on the study: Samples taken during acute and convalescent COVID-19 were collected in the United States, Italy and Spain. T cells, B-cell-depleted T cells, or PBMCs provided the cDNA or gDNA that served as material.

Trimming took off 1 base at V and 6 bases at J, with 10 bases between the two ends. Germline values: CDR1 SGHTA, CDR2 FQGNSA. CDR3 length: 14 amino acids. Methods used by the authors: Estimated nucleated cell counts came from reference gene primer amplification. Generated by immunoSEQ multiplex PCR, the TCRdb table keeps only in-frame clones and is missing some. Clone size and the V and J calls come from that table; the DNA yielded D and trimming. The table includes approximately 190,000 clones, 80% to 90% detected once. What was sequenced was peripheral blood. The sequence was obtained from a man older than 75 with acute or convalescent COVID-19. The V and J genes are TRBV7-2 and TRBJ2-1, with D hard to call. The CDR3 protein is CASSLDTLLNEQFF. Here the CDR3 DNA reads TGTGCCAGCAGCTTAGACACCCTTCTCAATGAGCAGTTCTTC.